The entry below describes one T cell receptor (beta chain). The sample comes from a study of blood T cell repertoires in COVID-19. Turning to the study itself: The United States, Italy and Spain provided the acute and convalescent COVID-19 samples. PBMCs, B-cell-depleted T cells, or T cells provided the cDNA or gDNA that made up the material.

With 6 bases clipped from V and 4 bases from J, the junction kept 7 bases outside the gene matches. The CDR3 covers 15 residues. Germline V gene sequence: CDR1 WSHSY, CDR2 SAAADI. In the original analysis: Amplification with reference gene primers provided the estimates of nucleated cell counts. Produced via immunoSEQ multiplex PCR; TCRdb's table is partial and in-frame only. V, J and clone size are taken as reported in that table, and D and trimming were inferred from the DNA itself. The sample contains some 140,000 clones, approximately 80% of which appear only once. The gene calls are TRBV10-2 and TRBJ1-2; TRBD1 matches 11 bases. Input material: peripheral blood. This TCR came from an older woman with acute or convalescent COVID-19. The CDR3: CASSPWTGGGYGYTF. Here the CDR3 DNA reads TGCGCCAGCAGCCCCTGGACAGGGGGCGGCTATGGCTACACCTTC.